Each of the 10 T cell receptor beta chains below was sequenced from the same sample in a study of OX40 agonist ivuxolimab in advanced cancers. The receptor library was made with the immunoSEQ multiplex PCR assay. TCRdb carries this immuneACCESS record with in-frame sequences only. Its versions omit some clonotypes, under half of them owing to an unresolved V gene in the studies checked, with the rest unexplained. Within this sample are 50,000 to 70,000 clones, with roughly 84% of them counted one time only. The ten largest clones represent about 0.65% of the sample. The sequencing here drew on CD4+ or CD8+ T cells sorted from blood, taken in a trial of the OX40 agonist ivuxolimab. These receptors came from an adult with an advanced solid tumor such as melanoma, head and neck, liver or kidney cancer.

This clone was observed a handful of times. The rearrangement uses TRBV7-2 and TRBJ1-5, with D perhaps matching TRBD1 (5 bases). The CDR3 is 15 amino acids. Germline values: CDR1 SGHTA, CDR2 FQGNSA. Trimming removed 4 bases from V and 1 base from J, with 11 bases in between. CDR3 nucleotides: TGTGCCAGCAGCTACCGGGGGGGAAGCAATCAGCCCCAGCATTTT. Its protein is CASSYRGGSNQPQHF.

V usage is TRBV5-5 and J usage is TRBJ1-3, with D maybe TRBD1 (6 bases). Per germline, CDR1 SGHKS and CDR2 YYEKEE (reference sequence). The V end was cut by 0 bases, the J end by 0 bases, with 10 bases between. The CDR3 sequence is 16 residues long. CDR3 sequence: CASSLGQGTSGNTIYF. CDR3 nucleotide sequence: TGTGCCAGCAGCTTGGGGCAGGGGACCTCTGGAAACACCATATATTTT.

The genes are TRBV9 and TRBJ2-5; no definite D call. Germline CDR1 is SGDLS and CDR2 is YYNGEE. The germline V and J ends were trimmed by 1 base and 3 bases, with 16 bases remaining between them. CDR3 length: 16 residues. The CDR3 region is CASSVSSSLVEETQYF. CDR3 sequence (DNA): TGTGCCAGCAGCGTATCGTCCTCCTTAGTAGAAGAGACCCAGTACTTC.

DNA of the CDR3: TGTGCCAGCAGTTTCCGACAGGAGGGCTATGGCTACACCTTC. Encoded protein: CASSFRQEGYGYTF. The V call is TRBV6-6, the J call TRBJ1-2, with D possibly matching TRBD1 (6 bases). The CDR3 is 14 residues long. V lost 4 bases and J lost 4, with 13 bases in between. The germline V gene has CDR1 MNHNY and CDR2 SVGAGI (reference sequence).

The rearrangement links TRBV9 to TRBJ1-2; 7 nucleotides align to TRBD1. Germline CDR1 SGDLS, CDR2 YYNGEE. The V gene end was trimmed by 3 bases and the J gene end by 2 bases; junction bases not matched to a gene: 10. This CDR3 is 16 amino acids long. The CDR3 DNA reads TGTGCCAGCAGCGACCCCCGAGGGGGCCTGAACTATGGCTACACCTTC. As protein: CASSDPRGGLNYGYTF.

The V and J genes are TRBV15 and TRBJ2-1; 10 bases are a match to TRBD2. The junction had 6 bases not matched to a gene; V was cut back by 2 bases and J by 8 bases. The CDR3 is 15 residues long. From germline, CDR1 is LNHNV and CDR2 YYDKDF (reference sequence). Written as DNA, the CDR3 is TGTGCCACCAGCAGACCGGGACTAGCGCGGCATGAGCAGTTCTTC. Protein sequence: CATSRPGLARHEQFF.

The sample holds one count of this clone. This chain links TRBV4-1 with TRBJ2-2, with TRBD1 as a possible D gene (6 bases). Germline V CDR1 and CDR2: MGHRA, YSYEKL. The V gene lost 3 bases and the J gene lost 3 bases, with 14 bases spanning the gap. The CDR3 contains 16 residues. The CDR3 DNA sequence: TGCGCCAGCAGCCATCTAACAGGGTCGTACACCGGGGAGCTGTTTTTT. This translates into CASSHLTGSYTGELFF.

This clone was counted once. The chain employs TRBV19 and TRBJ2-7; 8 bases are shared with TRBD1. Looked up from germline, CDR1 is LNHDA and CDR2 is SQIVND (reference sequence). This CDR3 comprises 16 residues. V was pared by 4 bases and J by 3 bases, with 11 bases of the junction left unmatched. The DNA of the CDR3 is TGTGCCAGTAGTAGCGGGACAGGAGGTCGTAGCTACGAGCAGTACTTC. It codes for CASSSGTGGRSYEQYF. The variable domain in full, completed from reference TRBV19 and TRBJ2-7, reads DGGITQSPKYLFRKEGQNVTLSCEQNLNHDAMYWYRQDPGQGLRLIYYSQIVNDFQKGDIAEGYSVSREKKESFPLTVTSAQKNPTAFYLCASSSGTGGRSYEQYFGPGTRLTVT.

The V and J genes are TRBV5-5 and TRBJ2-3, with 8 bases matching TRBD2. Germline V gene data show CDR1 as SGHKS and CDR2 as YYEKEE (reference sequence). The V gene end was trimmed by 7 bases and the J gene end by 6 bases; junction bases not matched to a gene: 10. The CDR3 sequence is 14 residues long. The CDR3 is CASHSGSVPDTQYF. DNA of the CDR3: TGTGCCAGCCACAGCGGGAGCGTCCCGGATACGCAGTATTTT. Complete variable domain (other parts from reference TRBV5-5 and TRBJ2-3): DAGVTQSPTHLIKTRGQQVTLRCSPISGHKSVSWYQQVLGQGPQFIFQYYEKEERGRGNFPDRFSARQFPNYSSELNVNALLLGDSALYLCASHSGSVPDTQYFGPGTRLTVL.

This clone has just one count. The chain's CDR3 is CASSAGTRISGANVLTF. As DNA, the CDR3 is TGCGCCAGCAGCGCCGGGACAAGGATCTCTGGGGCCAACGTCCTGACTTTC. The chain has TRBV5-1 and TRBJ2-6, with D perhaps matching TRBD1 (6 bases). Per germline, CDR1 SGHRS and CDR2 YFSETQ. Trimming shortened V by 4 bases and J by 0 bases, and 14 bases separated the two germline ends. The CDR3 contains 17 residues.